The rows below give T cell receptor beta chains drawn from one sample of a study of T cell responses to AZD1222 COVID-19 vaccine. The table came from immunoSEQ multiplex PCR; TCRdb's copy has only in-frame clones and leaves some out. The sample consists of about 140,000 clones, more than 85% of them appearing once. The sample was peripheral blood, taken 28 days after the second AZD1222 dose. The receptors stem from an adult who received the AZD1222 COVID-19 vaccine. The conserved cysteine and the conserved F or W are not part of the CDR3 here.

J,V,CDR3
TRBJ1-5,TRBV6-5,ASGGGPTLTTPQH
TRBJ2-7,TRBV4-2,ASSQDLAGAYEQY
TRBJ1-5,TRBV6-1,ASSEGGTVRAGAQH
TRBJ2-7,TRBV14,ASSHPTDRGRPYEQY
TRBJ1-6,TRBV15,ATSRDVGRAPLH
TRBJ2-1,TRBV7-7,ASSFGTSGRNEQF
TRBJ1-2,TRBV5-1,ASSETGASNYGYT
TRBJ2-7,TRBV28,ASSNPGVGYEQY
TRBJ1-2,TRBV9,ASTRSDYGYT
TRBJ1-1,TRBV19,ASTPEVNTEAF
TRBJ2-1,TRBV2,ASSPAGTTLNEQF
TRBJ2-7,TRBV28,ASTSWGERSYEQY
TRBJ2-3,TRBV28,ASSASDLSTH
TRBJ2-1,TRBV6-5,ASSYASGYNEQF
TRBJ1-2,TRBV7-9,ASSSERRAYGYT
TRBJ1-4,TRBV18,ASSPTTGGGEKLF
TRBJ2-7,TRBV6-1,ASSEQGLAGVYEQY
TRBJ2-7,TRBV5-1,ASSLGTGPGEQY
TRBJ1-5,TRBV20-1,SASWTGNQPQH
TRBJ1-1,TRBV11-2,ASSPRGGRSAF
TRBJ2-1,TRBV7-2,ASSFKGIYNEQF
TRBJ1-5,TRBV5-6,ASSSRTGPNQPQH
TRBJ1-1,TRBV5-6,ASSLRRSVNTEAF
TRBJ2-3,TRBV15,ATSRGGSTDTQY
TRBJ1-5,TRBV28,ASTLREGGHQPQH
TRBJ1-2,TRBV5-1,ASSLSYLTFYGYT
TRBJ2-1,TRBV7-8,ASSLFSDRGAYNEQF
TRBJ1-1,TRBV7-2,ASSLGTEGLDTEAF
TRBJ1-2,TRBV6-5,ASSYQTADYGYT
TRBJ1-2,TRBV2,ASSNLDSPAGQGYT
TRBJ1-2,TRBV28,ASSYVSGQGGYT
TRBJ1-1,TRBV7-9,ASSFSAGGVTEAF
TRBJ1-6,TRBV19,ASSISPGVSESPLH
TRBJ2-7,TRBV18,ATLSGELPYEQY
TRBJ1-5,TRBV2,ASSQGNQPQH
TRBJ1-1,TRBV4-2,ASSQSGTGGLDEAF
TRBJ1-5,TRBV18,ASSGTGSYSNQPQH